In this sample, the clone carrying this T cell receptor (beta chain) turned up a few times. Trimming stripped 4 bases from V and 4 bases from J, with 17 bases between. Germline loops: CDR1 SGHDN, CDR2 FVKESK. The CDR3 length is 16 residues. The TCR library protocol was used to attach unique molecular identifiers. These identifiers were attached to individual cDNA molecules. From the 5' RACE reads, TCRdb called clonotypes with MiXCR, one entry per CDR3 protein. Of about 49,000 distinct CDR3 sequences listed, 10% to 15% are singletons. The data were taken from a study of early T cells in non-severe SARS-CoV-2 infection. As for the study in general: The study sequenced bulk RNA from unsorted whole blood, with chains unpaired.

This chain links TRBV14 with TRBJ2-1; D is unresolved. The clonotype originates from an adult who was a healthcare worker with PCR-confirmed SARS-CoV-2 infection or an uninfected control (not recorded which). The source material was whole blood. CDR3 nucleotide sequence: TGTGCCAGCAGCCCCGGACCAGGACCTTATTACAATGAGCAGTTCTTC. Protein sequence: CASSPGPGPYYNEQFF.